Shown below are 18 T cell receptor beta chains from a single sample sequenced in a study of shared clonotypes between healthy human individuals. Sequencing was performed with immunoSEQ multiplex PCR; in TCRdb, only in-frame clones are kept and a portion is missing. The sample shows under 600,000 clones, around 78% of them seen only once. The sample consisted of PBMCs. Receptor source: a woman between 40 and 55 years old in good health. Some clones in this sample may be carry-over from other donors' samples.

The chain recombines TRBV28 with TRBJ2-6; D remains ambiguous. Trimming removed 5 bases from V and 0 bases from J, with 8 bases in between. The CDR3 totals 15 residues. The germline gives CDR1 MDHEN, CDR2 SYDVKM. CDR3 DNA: TGTGCCAGCAGTATCGCGCTCTCTGGGGCCAACGTCCTGACTTTC. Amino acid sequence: CASSIALSGANVLTF.

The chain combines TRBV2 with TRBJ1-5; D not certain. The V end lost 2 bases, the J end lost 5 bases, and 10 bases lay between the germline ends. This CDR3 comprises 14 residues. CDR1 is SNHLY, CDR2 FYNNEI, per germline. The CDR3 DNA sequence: TGTGCCAGCAGTGAAACCCTCCCGGATCAGCCCCAGCATTTT. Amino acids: CASSETLPDQPQHF.

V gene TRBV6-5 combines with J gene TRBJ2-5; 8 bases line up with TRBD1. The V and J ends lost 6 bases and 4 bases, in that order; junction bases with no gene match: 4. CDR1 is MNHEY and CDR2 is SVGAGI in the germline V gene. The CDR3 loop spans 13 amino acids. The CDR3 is CASRRTGPETQYF. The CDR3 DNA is TGTGCCAGCAGACGGACAGGGCCAGAGACCCAGTACTTC.

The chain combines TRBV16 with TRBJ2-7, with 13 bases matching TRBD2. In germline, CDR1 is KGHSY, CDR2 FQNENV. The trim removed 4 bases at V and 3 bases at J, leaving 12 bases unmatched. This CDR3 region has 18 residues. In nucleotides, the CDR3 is TGTGCCAGCAGCCCCCTAACTAGCGGGAGGGCTGGGTTCTACGAGCAGTACTTC. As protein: CASSPLTSGRAGFYEQYF.

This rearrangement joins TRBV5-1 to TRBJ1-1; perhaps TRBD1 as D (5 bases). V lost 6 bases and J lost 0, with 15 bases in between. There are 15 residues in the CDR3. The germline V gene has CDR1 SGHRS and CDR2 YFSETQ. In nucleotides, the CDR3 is TGCGCCAGCAATGGGGGTGAGGCGTTGAACACTGAAGCTTTCTTT. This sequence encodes CASNGGEALNTEAFF.

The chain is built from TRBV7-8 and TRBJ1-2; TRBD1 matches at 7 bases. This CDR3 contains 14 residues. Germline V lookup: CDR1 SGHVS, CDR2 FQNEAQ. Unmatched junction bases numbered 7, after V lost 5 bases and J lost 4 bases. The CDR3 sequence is CASSPLTGLYGYTF. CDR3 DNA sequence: TGTGCCAGCAGCCCCCTGACAGGGCTCTATGGCTACACCTTC. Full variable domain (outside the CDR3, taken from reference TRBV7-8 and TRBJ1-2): GAGVSQSPRYKVAKRGQDVALRCDPISGHVSLFWYQQALGQGPEFLTYFQNEAQLDKSGLPSDRFFAERPEGSVSTLKIQRTQQEDSAVYLCASSPLTGLYGYTFGSGTRLTVV.

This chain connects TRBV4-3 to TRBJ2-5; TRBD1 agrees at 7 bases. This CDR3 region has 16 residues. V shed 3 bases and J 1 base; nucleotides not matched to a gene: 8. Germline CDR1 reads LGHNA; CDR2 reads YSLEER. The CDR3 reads CASSQGPTGTQETQYF. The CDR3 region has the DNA TGCGCCAGCAGCCAGGGACCGACAGGGACCCAAGAGACCCAGTACTTC.

The CDR3 here is CASRLAGGWNNEQFF. The CDR3 coding sequence is TGTGCCAGCAGACTAGCGGGAGGGTGGAACAATGAGCAGTTCTTC. V and J are TRBV28 and TRBJ2-1; 13 positions agree with TRBD2. Per germline, CDR1 MDHEN and CDR2 SYDVKM. This CDR3 is built from 15 residues. J lost 5 bases, V lost 6 bases, and 4 bases had no gene match.

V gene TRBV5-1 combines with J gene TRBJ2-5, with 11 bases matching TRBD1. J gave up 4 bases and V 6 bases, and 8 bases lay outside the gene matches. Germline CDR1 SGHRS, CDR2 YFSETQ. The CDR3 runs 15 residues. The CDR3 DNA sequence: TGCGCCAGCATGGGAACCGGGACAGGGGGAGAGACCCAGTACTTC. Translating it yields CASMGTGTGGETQYF.

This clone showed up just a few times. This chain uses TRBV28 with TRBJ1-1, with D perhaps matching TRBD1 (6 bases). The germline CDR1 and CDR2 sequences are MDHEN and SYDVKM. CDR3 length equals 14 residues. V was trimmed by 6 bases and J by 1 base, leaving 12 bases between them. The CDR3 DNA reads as TGTGCCAGCAGACTGGGACACCAGAACACTGAAGCTTTCTTT. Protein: CASRLGHQNTEAFF. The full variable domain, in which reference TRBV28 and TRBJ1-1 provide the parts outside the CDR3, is DVKVTQSSRYLVKRTGEKVFLECVQDMDHENMFWYRQDPGLGLRLIYFSYDVKMKEKGDIPEGYSVSREKKERFSLILESASTNQTSMYLCASRLGHQNTEAFFGQGTRLTVV.

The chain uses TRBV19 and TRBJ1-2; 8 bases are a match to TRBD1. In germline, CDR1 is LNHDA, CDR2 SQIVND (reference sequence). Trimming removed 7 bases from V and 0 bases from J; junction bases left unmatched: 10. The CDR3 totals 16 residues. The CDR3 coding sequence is TGTGCCAGTAATCAGGGGGCATATACGTCTAACTATGGCTACACCTTC. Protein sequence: CASNQGAYTSNYGYTF.

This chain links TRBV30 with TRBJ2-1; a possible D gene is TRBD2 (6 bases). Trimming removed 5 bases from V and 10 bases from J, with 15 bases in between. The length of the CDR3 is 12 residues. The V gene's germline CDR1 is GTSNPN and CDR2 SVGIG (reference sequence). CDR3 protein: CAWSKGGVEQFF. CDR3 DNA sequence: TGTGCCTGGTCAAAAGGAGGGGTAGAGCAGTTCTTC.

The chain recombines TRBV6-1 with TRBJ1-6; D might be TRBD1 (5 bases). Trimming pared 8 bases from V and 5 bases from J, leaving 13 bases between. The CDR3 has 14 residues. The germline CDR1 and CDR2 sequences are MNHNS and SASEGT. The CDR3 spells CASDPQGNNSPLHF. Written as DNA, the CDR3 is TGTGCCAGCGACCCCCAGGGTAATAATTCACCCCTCCACTTT.

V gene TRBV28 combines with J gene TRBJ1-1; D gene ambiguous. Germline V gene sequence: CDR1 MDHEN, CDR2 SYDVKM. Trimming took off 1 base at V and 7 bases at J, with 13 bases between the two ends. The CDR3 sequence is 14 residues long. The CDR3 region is CASSLYSSLNEAFF. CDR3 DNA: TGTGCCAGCAGTTTATACAGCTCCTTGAATGAAGCTTTCTTT.

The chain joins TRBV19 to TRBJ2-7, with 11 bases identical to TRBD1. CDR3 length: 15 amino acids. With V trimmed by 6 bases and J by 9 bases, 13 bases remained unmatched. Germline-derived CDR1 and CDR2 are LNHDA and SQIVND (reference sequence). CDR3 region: CASSPSGTGGIPQYF. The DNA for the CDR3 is TGTGCCAGTAGCCCCTCCGGGACAGGGGGGATTCCGCAGTACTTC.

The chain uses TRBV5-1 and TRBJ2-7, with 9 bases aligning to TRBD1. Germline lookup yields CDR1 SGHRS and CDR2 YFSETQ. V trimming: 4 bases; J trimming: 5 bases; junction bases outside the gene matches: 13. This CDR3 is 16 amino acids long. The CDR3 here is CASSKSIGQGSNEQYF. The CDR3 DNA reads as TGCGCCAGCAGCAAGTCAATCGGACAGGGGAGTAACGAGCAGTACTTC.

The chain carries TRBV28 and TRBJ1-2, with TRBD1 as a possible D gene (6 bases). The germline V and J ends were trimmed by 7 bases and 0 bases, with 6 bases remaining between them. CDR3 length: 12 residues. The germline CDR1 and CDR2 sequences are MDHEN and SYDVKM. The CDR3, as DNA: TGTGCCAGCAACAGGGCTAACTATGGCTACACCTTC. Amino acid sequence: CASNRANYGYTF.

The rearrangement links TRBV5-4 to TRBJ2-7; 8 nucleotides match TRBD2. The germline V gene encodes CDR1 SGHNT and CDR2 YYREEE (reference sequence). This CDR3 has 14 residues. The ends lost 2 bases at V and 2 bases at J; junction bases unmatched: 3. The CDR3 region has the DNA TGTGCCAGCAGCTTAGCTAGCGGGCCCTACGAGCAGTACTTC. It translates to CASSLASGPYEQYF.